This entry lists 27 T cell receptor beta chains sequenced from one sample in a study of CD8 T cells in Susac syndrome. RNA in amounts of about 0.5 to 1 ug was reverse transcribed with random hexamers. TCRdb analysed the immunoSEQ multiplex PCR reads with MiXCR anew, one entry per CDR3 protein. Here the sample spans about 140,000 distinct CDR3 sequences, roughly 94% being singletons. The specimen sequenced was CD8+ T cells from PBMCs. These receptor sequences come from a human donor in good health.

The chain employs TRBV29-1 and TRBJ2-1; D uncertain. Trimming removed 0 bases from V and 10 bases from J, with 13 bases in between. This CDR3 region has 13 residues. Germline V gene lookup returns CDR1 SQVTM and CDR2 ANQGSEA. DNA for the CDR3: TGCAGCGTTGAAGAGGGAATAATGGTCGAGCAGTTCTTC. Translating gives CSVEEGIMVEQFF.

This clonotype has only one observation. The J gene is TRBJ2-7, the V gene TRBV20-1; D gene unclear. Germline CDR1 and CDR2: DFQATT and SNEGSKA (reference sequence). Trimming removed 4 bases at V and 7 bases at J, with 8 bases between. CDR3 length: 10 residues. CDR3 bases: TGCAGTGCTAACGTCTGGGAGCAGTACTTC. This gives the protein CSANVWEQYF.

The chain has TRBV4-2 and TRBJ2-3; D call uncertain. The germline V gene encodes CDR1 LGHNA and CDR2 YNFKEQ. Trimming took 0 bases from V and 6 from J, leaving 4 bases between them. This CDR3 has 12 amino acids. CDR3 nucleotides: TGTGCCAGCAGCCAAGAGATGGATACGCAGTATTTT. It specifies CASSQEMDTQYF.

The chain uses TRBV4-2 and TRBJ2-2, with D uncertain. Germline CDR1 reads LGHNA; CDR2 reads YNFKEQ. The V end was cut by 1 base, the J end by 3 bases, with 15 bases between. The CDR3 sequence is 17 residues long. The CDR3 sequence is CASSQVELLMYTGELFF. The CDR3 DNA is TGTGCCAGCAGCCAAGTGGAACTCCTAATGTACACCGGGGAGCTGTTTTTT.

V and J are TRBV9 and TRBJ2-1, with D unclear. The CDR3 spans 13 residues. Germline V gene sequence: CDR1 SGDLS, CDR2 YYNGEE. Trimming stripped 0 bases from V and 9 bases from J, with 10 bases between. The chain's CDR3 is CASSVAVKSEQFF. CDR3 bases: TGTGCCAGCAGCGTAGCGGTCAAGAGTGAGCAGTTCTTC.

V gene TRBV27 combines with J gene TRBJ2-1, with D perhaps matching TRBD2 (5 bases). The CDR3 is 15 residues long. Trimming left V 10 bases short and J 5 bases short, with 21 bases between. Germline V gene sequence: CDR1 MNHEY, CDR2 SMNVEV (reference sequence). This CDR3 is CATRGFPAANNEQFF. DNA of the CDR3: TGTGCCACCCGGGGATTTCCAGCGGCAAACAATGAGCAGTTCTTC.

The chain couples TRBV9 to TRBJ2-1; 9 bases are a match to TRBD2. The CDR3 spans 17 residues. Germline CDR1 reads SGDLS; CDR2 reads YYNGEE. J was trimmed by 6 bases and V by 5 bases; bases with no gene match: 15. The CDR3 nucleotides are TGTGCCAGCAGTGCCGAGGCCCTAGCGGGATCGGGCAATGAGCAGTTCTTC. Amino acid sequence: CASSAEALAGSGNEQFF.

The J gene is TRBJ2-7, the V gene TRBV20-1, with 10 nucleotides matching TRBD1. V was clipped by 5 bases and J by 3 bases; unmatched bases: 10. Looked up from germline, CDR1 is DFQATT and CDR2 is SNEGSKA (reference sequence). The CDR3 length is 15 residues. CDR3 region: CSAFPTGGPFYEQYF. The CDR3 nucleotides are TGCAGTGCTTTCCCGACAGGGGGCCCCTTCTACGAGCAGTACTTC.

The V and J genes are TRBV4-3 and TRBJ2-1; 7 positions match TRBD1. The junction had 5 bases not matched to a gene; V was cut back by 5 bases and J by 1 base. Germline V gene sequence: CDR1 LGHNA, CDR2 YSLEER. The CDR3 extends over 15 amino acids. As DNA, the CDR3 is TGCGCCAGCAGCAGGGCCAGGGGGTCCTACAATGAGCAGTTCTTC. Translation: CASSRARGSYNEQFF.

The CDR3 bases are TGCAGTGCTAGATGGAACGCCTACAATGAGCAGTTCTTC. This codes for CSARWNAYNEQFF. V usage is TRBV20-1 and J usage is TRBJ2-1; D unclear. The V gene lost 2 bases and the J gene lost 2 bases, with 7 bases spanning the gap. This CDR3 contains 13 residues. Germline lookup yields CDR1 DFQATT and CDR2 SNEGSKA (reference sequence).

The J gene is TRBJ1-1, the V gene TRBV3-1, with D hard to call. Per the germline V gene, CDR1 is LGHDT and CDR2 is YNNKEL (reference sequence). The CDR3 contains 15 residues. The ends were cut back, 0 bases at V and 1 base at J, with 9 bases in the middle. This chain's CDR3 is CASSQDWQTNTEAFF. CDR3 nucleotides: TGTGCCAGCAGCCAAGATTGGCAGACGAACACTGAAGCTTTCTTT.

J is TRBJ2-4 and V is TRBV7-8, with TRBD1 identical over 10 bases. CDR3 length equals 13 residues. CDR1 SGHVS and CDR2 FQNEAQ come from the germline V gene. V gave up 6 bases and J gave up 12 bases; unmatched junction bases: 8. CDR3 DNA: TGTGCCAGCAGTATGACAGGGGGCAAGGATCAGTACTTC. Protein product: CASSMTGGKDQYF.

For the CDR3, the DNA is TGTGCCAGCAGTGGTAGCGGGAAACCCTACGAGCAGTACTTC. Protein product: CASSGSGKPYEQYF. V gene TRBV7-6 combines with J gene TRBJ2-7; 8 bases map to TRBD2. The CDR3 length is 14 residues. The V gene end was trimmed by 6 bases and the J gene end by 2 bases; junction bases not matched to a gene: 6. CDR1 is SGHVS and CDR2 is FNYEAQ in the germline V gene.

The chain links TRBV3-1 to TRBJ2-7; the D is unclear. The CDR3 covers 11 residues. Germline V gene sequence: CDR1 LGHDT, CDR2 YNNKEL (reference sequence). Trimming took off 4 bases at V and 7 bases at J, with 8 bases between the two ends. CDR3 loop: CASSRGEEQYF. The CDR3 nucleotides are TGTGCCAGCAGCCGGGGTGAAGAGCAGTACTTC.

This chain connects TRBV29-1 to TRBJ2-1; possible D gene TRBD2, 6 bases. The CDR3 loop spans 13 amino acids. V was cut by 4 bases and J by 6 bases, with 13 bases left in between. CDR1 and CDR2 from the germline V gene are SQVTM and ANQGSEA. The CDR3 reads CSVGQGGINEQFF. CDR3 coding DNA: TGCAGCGTTGGGCAGGGAGGTATCAATGAGCAGTTCTTC.

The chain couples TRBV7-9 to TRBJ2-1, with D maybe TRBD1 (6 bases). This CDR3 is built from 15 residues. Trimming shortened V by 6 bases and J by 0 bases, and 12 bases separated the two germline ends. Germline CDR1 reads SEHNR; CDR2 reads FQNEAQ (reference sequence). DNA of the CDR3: TGTGCCAGCAGGCCGACAGGCGGCTCCTACAATGAGCAGTTCTTC. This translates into CASRPTGGSYNEQFF. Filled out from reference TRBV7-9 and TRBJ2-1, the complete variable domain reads DTGVSQNPRHKITKRGQNVTFRCDPISEHNRLYWYRQTLGQGPEFLTYFQNEAQLEKSRLLSDRFSAERPKGSFSTLEIQRTEQGDSAMYLCASRPTGGSYNEQFFGPGTRLTVL.

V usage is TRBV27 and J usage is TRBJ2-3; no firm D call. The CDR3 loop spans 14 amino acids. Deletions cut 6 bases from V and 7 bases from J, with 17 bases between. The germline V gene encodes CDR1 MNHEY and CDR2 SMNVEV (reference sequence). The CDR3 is CASRQNFPPHTQYF. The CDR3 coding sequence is TGTGCCAGCAGACAAAACTTCCCGCCACATACGCAGTATTTT.

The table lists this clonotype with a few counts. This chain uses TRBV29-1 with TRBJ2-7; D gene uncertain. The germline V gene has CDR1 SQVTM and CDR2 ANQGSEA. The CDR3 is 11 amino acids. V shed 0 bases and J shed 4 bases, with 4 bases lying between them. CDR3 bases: TGCAGCGTTGAAGATGCGTACGAGCAGTACTTC. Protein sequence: CSVEDAYEQYF.

The CDR3 loop is CATSDSDYSENTDTQYF. The DNA for the CDR3 is TGTGCCACCAGTGATTCAGATTACAGCGAGAACACAGATACGCAGTATTTT. J is TRBJ2-3 and V is TRBV24-1; D is undetermined. The V gene lost 2 bases and the J gene lost 2 bases, with 16 bases spanning the gap. Germline V gene data show CDR1 as KGHDR and CDR2 as SFDVKD. This CDR3 is built from 17 residues.

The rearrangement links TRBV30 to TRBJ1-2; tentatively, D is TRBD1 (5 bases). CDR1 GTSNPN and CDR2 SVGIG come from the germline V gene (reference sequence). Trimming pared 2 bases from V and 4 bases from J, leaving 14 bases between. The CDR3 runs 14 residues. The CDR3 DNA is TGTGCCTGGAGTCGATCCTACAGGTCCTATGGCTACACCTTC. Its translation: CAWSRSYRSYGYTF.

The CDR3 is CSVEILGRRPYEQYF. The CDR3 nucleotides read TGCAGCGTTGAAATTCTGGGACGCCGTCCGTACGAGCAGTACTTC. The chain joins TRBV29-1 to TRBJ2-7; D possibly uses TRBD1 or TRBD2 (5 bases each). The germline gives CDR1 SQVTM, CDR2 ANQGSEA. V was shortened by 2 bases and J by 4 bases, with 18 bases between the two germline ends. The CDR3 consists of 15 residues.

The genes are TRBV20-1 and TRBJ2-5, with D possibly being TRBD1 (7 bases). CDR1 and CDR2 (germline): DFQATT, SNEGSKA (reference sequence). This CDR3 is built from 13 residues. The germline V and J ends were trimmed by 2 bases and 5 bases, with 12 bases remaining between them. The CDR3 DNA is TGCAGTGCTAGAAGGGACAGCGGGGAGACCCAGTACTTC. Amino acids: CSARRDSGETQYF.

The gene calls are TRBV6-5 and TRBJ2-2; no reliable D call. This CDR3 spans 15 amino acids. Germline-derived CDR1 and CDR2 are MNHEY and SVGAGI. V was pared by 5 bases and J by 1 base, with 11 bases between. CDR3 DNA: TGTGCCAGCAGTCTTTACAGACAGAACACCGGGGAGCTGTTTTTT. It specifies CASSLYRQNTGELFF.

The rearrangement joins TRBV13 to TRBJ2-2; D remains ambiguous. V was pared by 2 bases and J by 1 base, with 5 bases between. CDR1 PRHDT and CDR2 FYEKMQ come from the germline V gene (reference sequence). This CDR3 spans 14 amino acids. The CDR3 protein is CASSLNRNTGELFF. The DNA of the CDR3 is TGTGCCAGCAGCTTAAACAGGAACACCGGGGAGCTGTTTTTT.

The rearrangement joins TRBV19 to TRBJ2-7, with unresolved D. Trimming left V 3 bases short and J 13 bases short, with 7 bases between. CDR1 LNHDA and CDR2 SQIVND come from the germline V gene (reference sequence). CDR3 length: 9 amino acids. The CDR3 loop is CASSMSRYF. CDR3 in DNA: TGTGCCAGTAGTATGAGTAGATACTTC. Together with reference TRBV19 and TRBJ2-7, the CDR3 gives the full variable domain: DGGITQSPKYLFRKEGQNVTLSCEQNLNHDAMYWYRQDPGQGLRLIYYSQIVNDFQKGDIAEGYSVSREKKESFPLTVTSAQKNPTAFYLCASSMSRYFGPGTRLTVT.

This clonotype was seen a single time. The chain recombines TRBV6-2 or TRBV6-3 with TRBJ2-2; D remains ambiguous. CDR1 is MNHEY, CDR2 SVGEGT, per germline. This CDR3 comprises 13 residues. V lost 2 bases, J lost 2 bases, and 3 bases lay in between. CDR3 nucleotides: TGTGCCAGCAGTTACGACAACACCGGGGAGCTGTTTTTT. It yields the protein CASSYDNTGELFF.

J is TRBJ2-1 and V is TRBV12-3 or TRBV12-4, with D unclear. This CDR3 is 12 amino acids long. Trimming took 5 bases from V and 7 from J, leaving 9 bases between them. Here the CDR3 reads CASSARLNEQFF. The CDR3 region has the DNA TGTGCCAGCAGTGCGAGATTAAATGAGCAGTTCTTC.